The 29 T cell receptor beta chains listed next were all sequenced from one sample in a study of blood T cells in healthy people across ages. Primed by a sample-barcoded 5' primer and a J-beta primer mix, a second PCR proceeded for about 6 to 12 cycles. TCRdb ran MiXCR on the 5' RACE reads and lists one entry per CDR3 protein. The sample holds around 1,500,000 distinct CDR3 sequences, roughly 30% seen once. Sequenced sample: blood. Source of these receptors: a woman aged 25 to 45 in good health.

This clonotype was picked up a small number of times. The gene calls are TRBV2 and TRBJ2-5, with unresolved D. This CDR3 comprises 10 residues. The germline CDR1 and CDR2 sequences are SNHLY and FYNNEI. V shed 8 bases and J shed 8 bases, with 9 bases lying between them. For the CDR3, the DNA is TGTGCCAGCGAAACGGCTACCCAGTACTTC. Protein: CASETATQYF.

At least ten counts were recorded for this clonotype. The chain links TRBV6-2 or TRBV6-3 to TRBJ2-7; a possible D gene is TRBD2 (5 bases). V gave up 2 bases and J gave up 6 bases, with 14 bases separating them. Germline lookup yields CDR1 MNHEY and CDR2 SVGEGT. This CDR3 is 14 amino acids long. CDR3 in amino acids: CASSYDGVSGEQYF. CDR3 nucleotides: TGTGCCAGCAGTTACGACGGGGTCTCGGGCGAGCAGTACTTC.

This clonotype occurred a few times. Here the CDR3 reads CASSPSRGGHETQYF. The CDR3 DNA reads TGTGCCAGCTCACCATCGAGGGGGGGTCATGAGACCCAGTACTTC. V and J are TRBV18 and TRBJ2-5; D is perhaps TRBD2 (7 bases). Trimming removed 2 bases from V and 5 bases from J, with 15 bases in between. Germline V gene sequence: CDR1 KGHSH, CDR2 LQKENI. The CDR3 length is 15 residues.

Concerning this clonotype itself: One junction end does not reproduce the germline sequence, and a read error may be involved. The chain carries TRBV15 and TRBJ2-5; D unresolved. Per the germline V gene, CDR1 is LNHNV and CDR2 is YYDKDF (reference sequence). The CDR3 consists of 13 residues. For the CDR3, the DNA is TGTGCCACCAGCAGAGATATTGGAGAGACCCAGCACTTC. As protein: CATSRDIGETQHF.

This clonotype was seen a handful of times. The gene calls are TRBV7-2 and TRBJ2-3; no firm D call. The CDR3 covers 14 residues. Germline CDR1 SGHTA, CDR2 FQGNSA. V lost 2 bases to trimming and J lost 5 bases, with 11 bases between them. CDR3 protein: CASSLNYGGDTQYF. CDR3 DNA sequence: TGTGCCAGCAGCTTAAATTACGGTGGAGATACGCAGTATTTT.

This clonotype has only a few counts. V usage is TRBV24-1 and J usage is TRBJ2-1; 10 bases agree with TRBD1. Germline CDR1 is KGHDR and CDR2 is SFDVKD. This CDR3 has 16 residues. Trimming took 3 bases from V and 2 from J; bases not matched to a gene: 3. The CDR3 protein is CATSDQTGGTYNEQFF. The CDR3 DNA reads as TGTGCCACCAGTGATCAGACAGGGGGCACCTACAATGAGCAGTTCTTC.

This clonotype occurred a few times. The CDR3: CASSEGQPVAEAFF. CDR3 sequence (DNA): TGCGCCAGCAGCGAGGGACAGCCGGTGGCTGAAGCTTTCTTT. The chain combines TRBV5-1 with TRBJ1-1, with 7 bases lining up with TRBD1. Germline values: CDR1 SGHRS, CDR2 YFSETQ. The length of the CDR3 is 14 residues. Trimming removed 4 bases from V and 6 bases from J; junction bases left unmatched: 9.

The chain recombines TRBV12-3 or TRBV12-4 with TRBJ2-4, with 8 bases lining up with TRBD2. This CDR3 region has 16 residues. V gave up 2 bases and J gave up 0 bases; unmatched junction bases: 3. CDR3 sequence (DNA): TGTGCCAGCAGTTTACCGGGGGGGCTAGCCAAAAACATTCAGTACTTC. This sequence encodes CASSLPGGLAKNIQYF.

About this clonotype itself: It differs at one base from a far larger clone, so likely a read error. The chain links TRBV12-3 or TRBV12-4 to TRBJ1-5, with no clear D. CDR3 size: 12 residues. CDR3 nucleotides: TGTGCCAGCAGTTTAGCCGATCACCCCCAGCATTTT. The encoded protein is CASSLADHPQHF.

Turning to this clonotype: A read error may account for a junction end that differs from germline. The genes are TRBV20-1 and TRBJ1-4; D call uncertain. CDR3 length: 14 amino acids. Germline CDR1 reads DFQATT; CDR2 reads SNEGSKA (reference sequence). DNA of the CDR3: TGCAGTGCTAGTTCGGCCCTTTCGAATGAAAAACTGTATTTT. Encoded protein: CSASSALSNEKLYF.

The table lists this clonotype with many counts. This chain joins TRBV20-1 and TRBJ2-5; 7 bases agree with TRBD2. This CDR3 has 16 residues. The V gene's germline CDR1 is DFQATT and CDR2 SNEGSKA (reference sequence). The ends lost 0 bases at V and 4 bases at J; junction bases unmatched: 11. This CDR3 reads CSARDSGAGARETQYF. The DNA of the CDR3 is TGCAGTGCTAGAGACAGCGGGGCGGGAGCGCGAGAGACCCAGTACTTC.

CDR3 sequence: CASSYSGQGLGPLHF. DNA for the CDR3: TGTGCCAGCAGTTACTCAGGACAGGGTTTAGGACCCCTCCACTTT. The gene calls are TRBV6-5 and TRBJ1-6; 8 nucleotides line up with TRBD1. The CDR3 consists of 15 residues. J was trimmed by 12 bases and V by 0 bases; bases with no gene match: 7. The V gene's germline CDR1 is MNHEY and CDR2 SVGAGI.

This clonotype was counted ten times or more. The chain combines TRBV10-3 with TRBJ2-7; a possible D gene is TRBD2 (6 bases). The CDR3 is made up of 13 amino acids. Germline CDR1 ENHRY, CDR2 SYGVKD. V was clipped by 10 bases and J by 1 base, with 14 bases between them. This CDR3 is CATLGLGSYEQYF. Written as DNA, the CDR3 is TGTGCCACCTTGGGACTGGGATCCTACGAGCAGTACTTC.

The rearrangement links TRBV18 to TRBJ1-5; D might be TRBD1 (5 bases). Germline V gene sequence: CDR1 KGHSH, CDR2 LQKENI. The CDR3 sequence is 16 residues long. Trimming stripped 3 bases from V and 0 bases from J, with 12 bases between. The CDR3: CASSPTGTASNQPQHF. In nucleotides, the CDR3 is TGTGCCAGCTCACCCACCGGGACGGCTAGCAATCAGCCCCAGCATTTT.

This clonotype has a handful of counts. The V and J genes are TRBV7-9 and TRBJ2-1; D is possibly TRBD2 (6 bases). The V gene's germline CDR1 is SEHNR and CDR2 FQNEAQ (reference sequence). Trimming stripped 0 bases from V and 2 bases from J, with 20 bases between. The CDR3 runs to 19 residues. The CDR3 sequence is CASSLAVYDSRTTYNEQFF. Here the CDR3 DNA reads TGTGCCAGCAGCTTAGCGGTCTATGACAGCCGGACTACCTACAATGAGCAGTTCTTC.

The V and J genes are TRBV12-3 or TRBV12-4 and TRBJ2-3; 7 positions match TRBD2. There are 16 residues in the CDR3. V was clipped by 5 bases and J by 3 bases; unmatched bases: 11. The CDR3: CASSPPGAGATDTQYF. CDR3 nucleotide sequence: TGTGCCAGCAGTCCCCCCGGGGCGGGAGCAACAGATACGCAGTATTTT.

For this clonotype: The junction does not match germline at one end; this may be a read error. This chain joins TRBV7-6 and TRBJ2-1; D is perhaps TRBD1 (5 bases). Germline V CDR1 and CDR2: SGHVS, FNYEAQ. The CDR3 has 15 residues. CDR3: CASSSQASSYNKQFF. The CDR3 DNA is TGTGCCAGCAGCTCACAGGCGAGCTCCTACAATAAGCAGTTCTTC.

The CDR3 loop reads CASSLGRGGPYNEQFF. As DNA, the CDR3 is TGCGCCAGCAGCTTGGGACGGGGGGGCCCCTACAATGAGCAGTTCTTC. This chain uses TRBV5-1 with TRBJ2-1; 8 positions agree with TRBD2. Germline lookup yields CDR1 SGHRS and CDR2 YFSETQ. Germline trimming cut 0 bases from V and 2 bases from J; bases unmatched to any gene: 4. The CDR3 consists of 16 residues.

Only a few counts were recorded for this clonotype. This sequence joins TRBV7-9 and TRBJ2-5, with TRBD1 matching over 10 bases. The germline gives CDR1 SEHNR, CDR2 FQNEAQ (reference sequence). The CDR3 sequence is 19 residues long. J lost 4 bases, V lost 5 bases, and 19 bases had no gene match. The CDR3: CASSPRTGGPAGAAETQYF. CDR3 nucleotide sequence: TGTGCCAGCAGCCCGCGGACAGGGGGACCAGCGGGGGCTGCAGAGACCCAGTACTTC.

This clonotype appeared a few times. The chain couples TRBV4-3 to TRBJ2-1; 9 bases are shared with TRBD2. Germline V lookup: CDR1 LGHNA, CDR2 YSLEER. The ends lost 1 base at V and 8 bases at J; junction bases unmatched: 6. This CDR3 has 15 amino acids. The CDR3 region is CASSQVGTSWDEQFF. The CDR3 DNA reads TGCGCCAGCAGCCAAGTGGGGACTAGCTGGGATGAGCAGTTCTTC.

In this sample, this clonotype turned up a few times. The chain joins TRBV27 to TRBJ2-5; a possible D gene is TRBD2 (5 bases). Between the trimmed V and J ends, which lost 3 bases and 2 bases, there was a span of 16 bases. Germline CDR1 MNHEY, CDR2 SMNVEV (reference sequence). This CDR3 region has 16 residues. CDR3 DNA sequence: TGTGCCAGCAGTTTTCGGCACCAACTAGGACAAGAGACCCAGTACTTC. This translates into CASSFRHQLGQETQYF.

The CDR3 sequence: CSASGGFTRREQYF. In DNA, the CDR3 is TGCAGTGCTAGCGGGGGGTTCACTAGACGCGAGCAGTACTTC. The chain carries TRBV20-1 and TRBJ2-7; TRBD2 aligns across 7 bases. This CDR3 has 14 amino acids. After removal of 3 bases from V and 6 bases from J, the junction contained 11 bases not matched to a gene. In germline, CDR1 is DFQATT, CDR2 SNEGSKA (reference sequence).

This chain uses TRBV29-1 with TRBJ1-2; D gene uncertain. CDR3 size: 14 residues. Germline V gene data show CDR1 as SQVTM and CDR2 as ANQGSEA. V lost 5 bases and J 0 bases, leaving 13 bases between the germline ends. This chain's CDR3 is CSVNAGVSNYGYTF. For the CDR3, the DNA is TGCAGCGTTAATGCCGGGGTATCTAACTATGGCTACACCTTC.

As concerns this clonotype: This could be a read error, since a much larger clone is one nucleotide away. The J gene is TRBJ2-7, the V gene TRBV7-2; D is perhaps TRBD1 (5 bases). The germline CDR1 and CDR2 sequences are SGHTA and FQGNSA. The CDR3 loop spans 15 amino acids. V gave up 0 bases and J gave up 3 bases, with 12 bases separating them. The CDR3 DNA follows: TGTGCCAGCAGCTTAGCGCAGGGCCCCGTCTACGAGCAGTACGTC. Translated: CASSLAQGPVYEQYV.

Regarding this clonotype: A much larger clone is a single base away; this may be a read error. V gene TRBV7-2 combines with J gene TRBJ2-5, with 11 positions matching TRBD2. Trimming at V came to 6 bases and at J to 5 bases, leaving 5 bases not matched to a gene. The CDR3 sequence is 14 residues long. The germline CDR1 and CDR2 sequences are SGHTA and FQGNSA. The CDR3 nucleotides read TGTGCCAGCAGGCATAGCGGGAGGGGTGAGACCCAGTACTTC. Encoded protein: CASRHSGRGETQYF.

This clonotype was found a few times. The chain couples TRBV20-1 to TRBJ2-3, with D tentatively TRBD1 or TRBD2 (5 bases each). Germline V lookup: CDR1 DFQATT, CDR2 SNEGSKA (reference sequence). The CDR3 is made up of 13 amino acids. V lost 0 bases to trimming and J lost 6 bases, with 10 bases between them. The CDR3: CSAREPGADTQYF. The CDR3 DNA reads as TGCAGTGCTAGAGAGCCCGGGGCGGATACGCAGTATTTT.

The gene calls are TRBV28 and TRBJ2-3; 8 nucleotides agree with TRBD2. V lost 10 bases to trimming and J lost 4 bases; unmatched junction nucleotides: 10. CDR1 is MDHEN and CDR2 is SYDVKM in the germline V gene. This CDR3 region has 14 residues. CDR3 in DNA: TGTGCCACCCGCAGCGGGGGTAGTGCAGATACGCAGTATTTT. This encodes CATRSGGSADTQYF.

The V call is TRBV20-1, the J call TRBJ2-7; 7 bases map to TRBD2. This CDR3 has 14 amino acids. Germline-derived CDR1 and CDR2 are DFQATT and SNEGSKA (reference sequence). Unmatched junction bases numbered 8, after V lost 4 bases and J lost 2 bases. The CDR3 reads CSATLAIFPYEQYF. DNA of the CDR3: TGCAGTGCTACACTAGCGATATTTCCCTACGAGCAGTACTTC.

The chain uses TRBV5-1 and TRBJ2-3; 10 positions match TRBD2. Germline V gene lookup returns CDR1 SGHRS and CDR2 YFSETQ. The CDR3 loop spans 15 amino acids. The V gene end was trimmed by 4 bases and the J gene end by 2 bases; junction bases not matched to a gene: 4. As DNA, the CDR3 is TGCGCCAGCAGCGAAACTAGCGGGGTCACAGATACGCAGTATTTT. Translated: CASSETSGVTDTQYF.